The 32 T cell receptor beta chains below were found in one sample sequenced in a study of cytomegalovirus exposure and HLA in healthy donors. Some clones are missing from TCRdb's copy, which holds only in-frame ones; the method was immunoSEQ multiplex PCR. The sample lists over 100,000 clones; about 95% were seen once. The material sequenced was PBMCs. The receptors shown here come from a woman aged 18-29 years in good health and CMV-seronegative.

The chain couples TRBV7-9 to TRBJ2-7, with 11 bases lining up with TRBD2. Germline V lookup: CDR1 SEHNR, CDR2 FQNEAQ (reference sequence). This CDR3 region has 15 residues. V was clipped by 4 bases and J by 3 bases; unmatched bases: 5. CDR3: CASSSGLAGFYEQYF. The DNA for the CDR3 is TGTGCCAGCAGCTCCGGACTAGCGGGTTTCTACGAGCAGTACTTC.

This sequence joins TRBV10-3 and TRBJ2-2; 9 bases match TRBD2. Germline assignment: CDR1 ENHRY and CDR2 SYGVKD. Trimming took 8 bases from V and 7 from J; bases not matched to a gene: 5. There are 13 residues in the CDR3. CDR3 loop: CAIGVSGGGELFF. CDR3 nucleotides: TGTGCCATCGGGGTTAGCGGGGGCGGGGAGCTGTTTTTT.

The rearrangement joins TRBV7-6 to TRBJ1-1; TRBD1 agrees at 8 bases. The CDR3 spans 16 residues. Germline loops: CDR1 SGHVS, CDR2 FNYEAQ. The J segment lost 5 bases and the V segment lost 1 base, leaving 9 bases of the junction unmatched. The chain's CDR3 is CASSLVPTGGKTEAFF. CDR3 nucleotides: TGTGCCAGCAGCTTAGTTCCAACAGGGGGTAAGACTGAAGCTTTCTTT.

DNA for the CDR3: TGCAGCGTTGAAAGGCGGGAGGGCCCCTACAATGAGCAGTTCTTC. Amino acid sequence: CSVERREGPYNEQFF. The rearrangement uses TRBV29-1 and TRBJ2-1; TRBD2 matches 9 bases. The germline CDR1 and CDR2 sequences are SQVTM and ANQGSEA. The CDR3 totals 15 residues. J gave up 2 bases and V 2 bases, and 4 bases lay outside the gene matches.

The chain uses TRBV6-1 and TRBJ2-1; 7 bases line up with TRBD1. This CDR3 contains 12 residues. CDR1 is MNHNS, CDR2 SASEGT, per germline. The junction had 5 bases not matched to a gene; V was cut back by 6 bases and J by 9 bases. The CDR3 DNA reads as TGTGCCAGCAGCTCACAGGGGACTGAGCAGTTCTTC. Translated: CASSSQGTEQFF.

The chain joins TRBV5-5 to TRBJ1-1; D is unresolved. Germline V lookup: CDR1 SGHKS, CDR2 YYEKEE (reference sequence). CDR3 length equals 14 residues. Trimming took 1 base from V and 0 from J, leaving 7 bases between them. DNA for the CDR3: TGTGCCAGCAGCTTGTACCAGGTGAACACTGAAGCTTTCTTT. Residues: CASSLYQVNTEAFF.

The genes are TRBV4-1 and TRBJ1-3; TRBD1 agrees at 7 bases. With 2 bases clipped from V and 4 bases from J, the junction kept 8 bases outside the gene matches. This CDR3 has 16 amino acids. Germline CDR1 is MGHRA and CDR2 is YSYEKL. CDR3 amino acids: CASSQSDRAQGNTIYF. DNA for the CDR3: TGCGCCAGCAGCCAAAGTGACAGGGCGCAAGGAAACACCATATATTTT.

This rearrangement joins TRBV27 to TRBJ2-1, with 9 nucleotides matching TRBD1. The CDR3 is 16 residues long. J lost 3 bases, V lost 5 bases, and 8 bases had no gene match. The V gene's germline CDR1 is MNHEY and CDR2 SMNVEV (reference sequence). CDR3 sequence reads: CASSPLGTGFYNEQFF. The CDR3 DNA follows: TGTGCCAGCAGTCCCCTAGGGACAGGGTTCTACAATGAGCAGTTCTTC.

The rearrangement links TRBV7-9 to TRBJ2-1; 9 bases match TRBD2. Germline CDR1 reads SEHNR; CDR2 reads FQNEAQ (reference sequence). The V gene end was trimmed by 0 bases and the J gene end by 2 bases; junction bases not matched to a gene: 2. The CDR3 is 16 residues long. Here the CDR3 reads CASSLASGSPYNEQFF. The CDR3 DNA reads as TGTGCCAGCAGCTTAGCTAGCGGGAGCCCCTACAATGAGCAGTTCTTC.

The rearrangement links TRBV5-4 to TRBJ2-7, with TRBD1 identical over 10 bases. J lost 5 bases, V lost 5 bases, and 7 bases had no gene match. This CDR3 comprises 14 residues. Germline CDR1 SGHNT, CDR2 YYREEE (reference sequence). CDR3 in DNA: TGTGCCAGCAGACCGGGACAGGGGACGCACGAGCAGTACTTC. Residues: CASRPGQGTHEQYF.

This chain links TRBV9 with TRBJ2-7; D might be TRBD1 (6 bases). Germline values: CDR1 SGDLS, CDR2 YYNGEE. Trimming pared 4 bases from V and 5 bases from J, leaving 13 bases between. This CDR3 is 13 amino acids long. CDR3 loop: CASSPGHANEQYF. The DNA for the CDR3 is TGTGCCAGCAGCCCGGGACATGCGAACGAGCAGTACTTC.

Remarks on this clone: One junction end disagrees with the germline gene, perhaps due to a read error. CDR3 region: CASCDSSSYNSPLHF. The CDR3 DNA sequence: TGTGCCAGCTGTGACTCGAGCTCCTATAATTCACCCCTCCACTTT. This chain connects TRBV6-1 to TRBJ1-6; D is unclear. This CDR3 has 15 residues. In germline, CDR1 is MNHNS, CDR2 SASEGT.

J is TRBJ1-4 and V is TRBV11-1, with 7 bases fitting TRBD1. The CDR3 consists of 15 residues. The germline gives CDR1 SGHAT, CDR2 FQDESV (reference sequence). V shed 5 bases and J 8 bases; nucleotides not matched to a gene: 11. Here the CDR3 DNA reads TGTGCCAGCAGCCTAATGGGCCAGGGGGGCGAAAAACTGTTTTTT. The encoded protein is CASSLMGQGGEKLFF.

The chain joins TRBV5-8 to TRBJ1-2; D is undetermined. Trimming pared 3 bases from V and 2 bases from J, leaving 14 bases between. CDR1 is SGHTS, CDR2 YDEGEE, per germline. This CDR3 contains 15 residues. The CDR3 sequence is CASSSWEGDNYGYTF. The CDR3 DNA reads TGTGCCAGCAGCTCTTGGGAGGGCGACAACTATGGCTACACCTTC. The full variable domain, completed using reference TRBV5-8 and TRBJ1-2, is EAGVTQSPTHLIKTRGQQATLRCSPISGHTSVYWYQQALGLGLQFLLWYDEGEERNRGNFPPRFSGRQFPNYSSELNVNALELEDSALYLCASSSWEGDNYGYTFGSGTRLTVV.

The chain carries TRBV5-1 and TRBJ2-7; 8 bases match TRBD1. The CDR3 loop spans 15 amino acids. CDR1 and CDR2 (germline): SGHRS, YFSETQ. J gave up 2 bases and V 3 bases, and 7 bases lay outside the gene matches. The CDR3 protein is CASSSTGGNTYEQYF. The CDR3 region has the DNA TGCGCCAGCAGCTCCACAGGGGGAAATACCTACGAGCAGTACTTC.

This clone was detected only a few times. The gene calls are TRBV2 and TRBJ2-7; 8 bases are a match to TRBD2. Trimming cost V 3 bases and J 5 bases; bases outside gene matches: 9. Germline V gene data show CDR1 as SNHLY and CDR2 as FYNNEI. This CDR3 is built from 15 residues. CDR3 sequence: CASSDRVAGLNEQYF. Written as DNA, the CDR3 is TGTGCCAGCAGTGATAGGGTAGCGGGACTAAACGAGCAGTACTTC.

Concerning this clone itself: The junction shows a germline mismatch at one end, possibly a read error. The V and J genes are TRBV27 and TRBJ2-1; D gene uncertain. The germline CDR1 and CDR2 sequences are MNHEY and SMNVEV (reference sequence). There are 13 residues in the CDR3. The CDR3 reads CASSFSPYSEQFF. Here the CDR3 DNA reads TGTGCCAGCAGTTTCAGCCCCTACAGTGAGCAGTTCTTC.

The chain links TRBV28 to TRBJ2-3; 13 nucleotides agree with TRBD2. Looked up from germline, CDR1 is MDHEN and CDR2 is SYDVKM. There are 19 residues in the CDR3. V lost 3 bases and J lost 2; bases outside the gene matches: 11. CDR3 sequence (DNA): TGTGCCAGCAGTTTTTCCCCTGGGACTAGCGGGAATGACACAGATACGCAGTATTTT. This gives the protein CASSFSPGTSGNDTDTQYF.

This chain joins TRBV5-5 and TRBJ1-4, with 10 positions matching TRBD1. J was trimmed by 8 bases and V by 1 base; bases with no gene match: 8. Germline-derived CDR1 and CDR2 are SGHKS and YYEKEE (reference sequence). This CDR3 is built from 16 residues. The DNA of the CDR3 is TGTGCCAGCAGCTTGTTCCGGACAGGGGGGAACGAAAAACTGTTTTTT. The encoded protein is CASSLFRTGGNEKLFF.

The chain combines TRBV14 with TRBJ1-2; D not certain. With 4 bases removed from V and 0 bases from J, the gap between germline ends came to 6 bases. The CDR3 covers 13 residues. From germline, CDR1 is SGHDN and CDR2 FVKESK. CDR3 sequence reads: CASSLFTNYGYTF. DNA for the CDR3: TGTGCCAGCAGCCTTTTTACTAACTATGGCTACACCTTC.

This clone has a single count. The chain recombines TRBV14 with TRBJ1-2, with D unresolved. CDR1 is SGHDN, CDR2 FVKESK, per germline. CDR3 length: 16 residues. V shed 0 bases and J shed 3 bases, with 14 bases lying between them. CDR3 DNA sequence: TGTGCCAGCAGCCAAGAGACGGGGTCGTTATACTATGGCTACACCTTC. Translation: CASSQETGSLYYGYTF.

This rearrangement joins TRBV10-3 to TRBJ2-1, with 10 bases that match TRBD2. Germline CDR1 ENHRY, CDR2 SYGVKD. Trimming took 0 bases from V and 8 from J; bases not matched to a gene: 13. This CDR3 is built from 18 residues. CDR3 bases: TGTGCCATCAGTGAGTCGTTTGCTAGCGGGAGAGGGAGGGATGAGCAGTTCTTC. As protein: CAISESFASGRGRDEQFF.

The gene calls are TRBV10-3 and TRBJ1-1; possibly TRBD1 for D (5 bases). The CDR3 runs to 16 residues. Per germline, CDR1 ENHRY and CDR2 SYGVKD. V was clipped by 0 bases and J by 0 bases, with 11 bases between them. The DNA of the CDR3 is TGTGCCATCAGTGAGTCGACGGGGGGATTGAACACTGAAGCTTTCTTT. Translation gives CAISESTGGLNTEAFF.

The chain joins TRBV30 to TRBJ2-3; D is ambiguous. There are 13 residues in the CDR3. CDR1 and CDR2 from the germline V gene are GTSNPN and SVGIG (reference sequence). Trimming removed 4 bases from V and 3 bases from J, with 11 bases in between. The CDR3 loop is CAWTAGSTDTQYF. DNA of the CDR3: TGTGCCTGGACGGCAGGTAGTACAGATACGCAGTATTTT.

The chain carries TRBV9 and TRBJ2-3; 10 bases match TRBD1. The CDR3 has 16 amino acids. J lost 6 bases, V lost 3 bases, and 10 bases had no gene match. In germline, CDR1 is SGDLS, CDR2 YYNGEE. CDR3 amino acids: CASSEGGTGELDTQYF. The CDR3 coding sequence is TGTGCCAGCAGCGAGGGTGGGACAGGGGAGTTGGATACGCAGTATTTT.

The chain has TRBV10-2 and TRBJ2-1; 9 nucleotides line up with TRBD2. Germline CDR1 WSHSY, CDR2 SAAADI. The CDR3 totals 15 residues. The V gene end was trimmed by 3 bases and the J gene end by 4 bases; junction bases not matched to a gene: 4. The CDR3 sequence is CASSDWLAGYNEQFF. Here the CDR3 DNA reads TGCGCCAGCAGTGACTGGCTAGCGGGGTACAATGAGCAGTTCTTC.

V and J are TRBV28 and TRBJ1-1; no clear D. Germline-derived CDR1 and CDR2 are MDHEN and SYDVKM. Trimming cost V 3 bases and J 0 bases, with 5 bases left between them. The CDR3 runs 13 residues. CDR3 residues: CASSFNLNTEAFF. Written as DNA, the CDR3 is TGTGCCAGCAGTTTTAATCTGAACACTGAAGCTTTCTTT.

The chain recombines TRBV7-9 with TRBJ1-4; 7 bases match TRBD1. CDR1 and CDR2 from the germline V gene are SEHNR and FQNEAQ (reference sequence). V lost 0 bases, J lost 8 bases, and 6 bases stayed unmatched. There are 15 residues in the CDR3. The CDR3 DNA sequence: TGTGCCAGCAGCTTAGCCAGGGGGTCCGACGAAAAACTGTTTTTT. Its translation: CASSLARGSDEKLFF. Using reference TRBV7-9 and TRBJ1-4 for the parts outside the CDR3, the full variable domain is DTGVSQNPRHKITKRGQNVTFRCDPISEHNRLYWYRQTLGQGPEFLTYFQNEAQLEKSRLLSDRFSAERPKGSFSTLEIQRTEQGDSAMYLCASSLARGSDEKLFFGSGTQLSVL.

The CDR3 DNA reads as TGTGCCAGCACCCTCGGGACTAGCGGGGGGGTGACCTATACGCAGTATTTT. The encoded protein is CASTLGTSGGVTYTQYF. This rearrangement joins TRBV21-1 to TRBJ2-3; the D call of TRBD2 is as the table states it, not checked on the DNA. TRBV21-1 is marked as a pseudogene. There are 17 residues in the CDR3.

The genes are TRBV6-6 and TRBJ2-3; 7 bases agree with TRBD1. V lost 6 bases, J lost 6 bases, and 6 bases stayed unmatched. Germline CDR1 reads MNHNY; CDR2 reads SVGAGI (reference sequence). The CDR3 loop spans 13 amino acids. CDR3 amino acids: CASSKQGSDTQYF. DNA for the CDR3: TGTGCCAGCAGCAAACAGGGGTCCGATACGCAGTATTTT.

The rearrangement links TRBV7-8 to TRBJ2-1; possibly TRBD1 for D (6 bases). Germline V gene lookup returns CDR1 SGHVS and CDR2 FQNEAQ. The ends were cut back, 1 base at V and 1 base at J, with 8 bases in the middle. The CDR3 extends over 15 amino acids. CDR3 nucleotide sequence: TGTGCCAGCAGCTTAGGGGGGCCATCCTACAATGAGCAGTTCTTC. Translation gives CASSLGGPSYNEQFF.

The count of this clone is one. The gene calls are TRBV6-6 and TRBJ2-1; TRBD2 might be the D (6 bases). CDR1 is MNHNY, CDR2 SVGAGI, per germline (reference sequence). Trimming took 5 bases from V and 7 from J, leaving 12 bases between them. CDR3 size: 13 residues. This CDR3 reads CASSEDYSNEQFF. CDR3 nucleotides: TGTGCCAGCAGTGAGGACTACAGTAATGAGCAGTTCTTC.